These T cell receptor beta chains were read from a single sample in a study of T cell responses to AZD1222 COVID-19 vaccine. Profiling relied on immunoSEQ multiplex PCR, and the TCRdb table lists in-frame clones only, not all of them. This table holds some 94,000 clones, roughly 92% found once. Sequencing was performed on peripheral blood, taken on day 0 of AZD1222 vaccination. The origin of the receptors is an adult in good health. CDR3s include the opening cysteine and the closing phenylalanine or tryptophan. A D gene is named only where the DNA matches it firmly. A row's size may be missing; if present it is once, few, many or a size class.

once	TRBV4-1	NA	TRBJ2-2	TGCGCCAGCAGCCAGGCGTTAACCGGGGAGCTGTTTTTT	CASSQALTGELFF
NA	TRBV19	NA	TRBJ1-1	TGTGCCAGTAGCCCGACCCTGAACACTGAAGCTTTCTTT	CASSPTLNTEAFF
few	TRBV10-3	NA	TRBJ1-5	TGTGCCATCAGTGAGGAGGGACAACCCAATCAGCCCCAGCATTTT	CAISEEGQPNQPQHF
NA	TRBV10-3	NA	TRBJ1-1	TGTGCCATCACCCCGAATCAGGGGAGGCGGGCTTTCTTT	CAITPNQGRRAFF
once	TRBV29-1	NA	TRBJ2-1	TGCAGCGTTGAGTGGGACTACAATGAGCAGTTCTTC	CSVEWDYNEQFF
NA	TRBV3-1/TRBV3-2	NA	TRBJ2-1	TGTGCCAGCAGCCAAGCGTCCGGACAGTTCTTC	CASSQASGQFF
NA	TRBV4-2	TRBD1	TRBJ1-1	TGTGCCAGCAGCCCCCGGGACAGGAACACTGAAGCTTTCTTT	CASSPRDRNTEAFF
NA	TRBV28	TRBD1	TRBJ1-2	TGTGCCAGCAGTTTTAACGGACAGGGACTCTTGGATGGCTACACCTTC	CASSFNGQGLLDGYTF
NA	TRBV11-2	NA	TRBJ2-2	TGTGCCACCCAGACGGGGGGCTCATCGACCGGGGAGCTGTTTTTT	CATQTGGSSTGELFF
NA	TRBV25-1	TRBD1	TRBJ2-1	TGTGCCAGCAGTGATGAAGGGGGCAGGGATGGCAATGAGCAGTTCTTC	CASSDEGGRDGNEQFF
few	TRBV7-9	NA	TRBJ1-2	TGTGCCAGCAGCTTACGGGACACCCGAAACTATGGCTACACCTTC	CASSLRDTRNYGYTF
NA	TRBV19	NA	TRBJ1-6	TGTGCCAGTAGTCGTGGACAAAATTCACCCCTCCACTTT	CASSRGQNSPLHF
NA	TRBV7-2	TRBD2	TRBJ2-7	TGTGCCAGCAGCCCGGGACCACGGACTAGCGGGCGATCCTACGAGCAGTACTTC	CASSPGPRTSGRSYEQYF
NA	TRBV4-3	NA	TRBJ2-7	TGCGCCAGCAGCCCTAGCGTGAGCTCCTACGAGCAGTACTTC	CASSPSVSSYEQYF
once	TRBV19	NA	TRBJ1-5	TGTGCCAGTAGTATTCCGGGGGAAAGTCAGCCCCAGCATTTT	CASSIPGESQPQHF
NA	TRBV6-4	NA	TRBJ1-1	TGTGCCAGCAGAGGGGACCACAGCCAACAACGAGGGGTAGCTTTCTTT	CASRGDHSQQRGVAFF